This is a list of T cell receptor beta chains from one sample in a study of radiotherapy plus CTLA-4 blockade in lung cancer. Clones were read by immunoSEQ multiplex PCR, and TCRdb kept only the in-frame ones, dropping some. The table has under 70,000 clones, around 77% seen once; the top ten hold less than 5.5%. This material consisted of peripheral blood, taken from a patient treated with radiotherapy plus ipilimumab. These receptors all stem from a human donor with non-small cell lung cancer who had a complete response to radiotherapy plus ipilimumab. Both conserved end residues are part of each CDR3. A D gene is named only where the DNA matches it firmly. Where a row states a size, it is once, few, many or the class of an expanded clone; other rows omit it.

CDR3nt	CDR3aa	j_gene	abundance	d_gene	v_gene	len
TGTGCCAGCAGCGTAGCCCCTACAGGGAACCCCTATGGCTACACCTTC	CASSVAPTGNPYGYTF	TRBJ1-2	NA	NA	TRBV9	16
TGTGCTAGTGGTTTGGTTGGGACCGGTAGCACAGATACGCAGTATTTT	CASGLVGTGSTDTQYF	TRBJ2-3	NA	NA	TRBV12-5	16
TGTGCCAGCAGCTGGACCCCCGGGACAGAAGAGACCCAGTACTTC	CASSWTPGTEETQYF	TRBJ2-5	NA	TRBD1	TRBV7-2	15
TGTGCCAGCAAAGACAGGGGAAACCGGTATGGCTACACCTTC	CASKDRGNRYGYTF	TRBJ1-2	NA	TRBD1	TRBV6-1	14
TGTGCCAGCAGCCTCGGGACCGGGGAGCTGTTTTTT	CASSLGTGELFF	TRBJ2-2	NA	NA	TRBV7-6	12
TGTGCCAGTCTGACCCGACAGACAGGCAACACCATATATTTT	CASLTRQTGNTIYF	TRBJ1-3	few	NA	TRBV19	14
TGTGCCAGCAGTCCTACAGGGGGCGATGGCTACACCTTC	CASSPTGGDGYTF	TRBJ1-2	NA	TRBD1	TRBV6-4	13
TGCGCCAGCAGCCAATTGGGACAGGACCTCACAGATACGCAGTATTTT	CASSQLGQDLTDTQYF	TRBJ2-3	NA	TRBD1	TRBV4-1	16
TGCGCCAGCAGCCGAGAGACAGCTACCGGGGAGCTGTTTTTT	CASSRETATGELFF	TRBJ2-2	NA	NA	TRBV4-3	14
TGTGCCAGCAGCTTAGTAACAGGGGGGAGTGGCTATGGCTACACCTTC	CASSLVTGGSGYGYTF	TRBJ1-2	NA	TRBD1	TRBV7-9	16
TGTGCCAGCAGGGGACAGGGGAGGGACACAGATACGCAGTATTTT	CASRGQGRDTDTQYF	TRBJ2-3	NA	TRBD1	TRBV2	15
TGTGCCAGCAGCGGCAATCTGGTGGGGGAGACCCAGTACTTC	CASSGNLVGETQYF	TRBJ2-5	NA	NA	TRBV7-9	14